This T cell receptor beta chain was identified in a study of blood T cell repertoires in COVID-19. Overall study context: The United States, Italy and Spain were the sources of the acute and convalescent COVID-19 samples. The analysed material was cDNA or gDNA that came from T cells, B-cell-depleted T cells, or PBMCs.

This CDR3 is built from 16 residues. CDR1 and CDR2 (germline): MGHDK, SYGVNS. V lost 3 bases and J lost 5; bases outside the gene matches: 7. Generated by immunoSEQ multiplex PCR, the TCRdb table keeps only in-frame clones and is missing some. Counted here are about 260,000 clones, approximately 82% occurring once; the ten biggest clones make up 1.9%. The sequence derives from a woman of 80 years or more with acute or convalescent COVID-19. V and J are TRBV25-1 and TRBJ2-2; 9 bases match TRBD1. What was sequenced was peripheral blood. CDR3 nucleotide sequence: TGTGCCAGCAGTGACTTTAGGACAGGGGTGACCGGGGAGCTGTTTTTT. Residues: CASSDFRTGVTGELFF.